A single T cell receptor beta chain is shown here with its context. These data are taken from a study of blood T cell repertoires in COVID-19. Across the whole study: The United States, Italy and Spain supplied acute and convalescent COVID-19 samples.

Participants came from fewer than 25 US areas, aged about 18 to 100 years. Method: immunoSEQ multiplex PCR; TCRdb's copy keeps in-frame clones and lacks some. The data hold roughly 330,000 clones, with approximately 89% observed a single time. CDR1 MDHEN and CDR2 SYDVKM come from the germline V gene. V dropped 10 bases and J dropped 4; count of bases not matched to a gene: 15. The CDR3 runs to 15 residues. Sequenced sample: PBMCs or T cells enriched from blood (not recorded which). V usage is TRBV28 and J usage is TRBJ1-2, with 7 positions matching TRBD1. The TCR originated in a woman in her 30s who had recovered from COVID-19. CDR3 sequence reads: CATCQGGDGSYGYTF. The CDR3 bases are TGTGCCACCTGTCAGGGGGGTGATGGTTCCTATGGCTACACCTTC.